The 27 T cell receptor beta chains below come from one sample, sequenced in a study of blood T cell repertoires in COVID-19. The assay was immunoSEQ multiplex PCR, and TCRdb's table has in-frame clones only and misses some. This sample has a few hundred thousand clones; around 80% occur once, and the top ten carry 9.5% to 15%. Sequenced material: peripheral blood. These receptors were collected from a human donor in a cohort sampled during active COVID-19.

This clone has only one observation. The genes are TRBV6-5 and TRBJ2-7, with D tentatively TRBD1 (5 bases). Trimming cost V 2 bases and J 3 bases, with 14 bases left between them. Germline CDR1 MNHEY, CDR2 SVGAGI. The CDR3 loop spans 15 amino acids. The CDR3 sequence: CASSYGARGGYEQYF. CDR3 bases: TGTGCCAGCAGTTACGGGGCTAGGGGCGGCTACGAGCAGTACTTC.

The chain has TRBV29-1 and TRBJ2-5; 9 positions match TRBD1. Per germline, CDR1 SQVTM and CDR2 ANQGSEA. The ends lost 4 bases at V and 5 bases at J; junction bases unmatched: 5. The CDR3 consists of 13 residues. CDR3 coding DNA: TGCAGCGTTGGAGGGACAGGGTCCGAGACCCAGTACTTC. Translated: CSVGGTGSETQYF.

The genes are TRBV20-1 and TRBJ1-1; no reliable D call. The V end lost 6 bases, the J end lost 8 bases, and 13 bases lay between the germline ends. The CDR3 extends over 11 amino acids. Per germline, CDR1 DFQATT and CDR2 SNEGSKA (reference sequence). The CDR3, as DNA: TGCAGTGCCATTGGGCAAGTCGAAGCTTTCTTT. It translates to CSAIGQVEAFF.

This clone was detected ten times or more. The chain has TRBV7-9 and TRBJ1-6; weak D call: TRBD1 (5 bases). Trimming left V 1 base short and J 7 bases short, with 11 bases between. This CDR3 has 15 amino acids. In germline, CDR1 is SEHNR, CDR2 FQNEAQ (reference sequence). This CDR3 reads CASSLDRSGNSPLHF. DNA for the CDR3: TGTGCCAGCAGCTTAGATCGGTCAGGGAATTCACCCCTCCACTTT. Together with reference TRBV7-9 and TRBJ1-6, the CDR3 gives the full variable domain: DTGVSQNPRHKITKRGQNVTFRCDPISEHNRLYWYRQTLGQGPEFLTYFQNEAQLEKSRLLSDRFSAERPKGSFSTLEIQRTEQGDSAMYLCASSLDRSGNSPLHFGNGTRLTVT.

This clone was seen more than once but under ten times. The rearrangement joins TRBV4-1 to TRBJ1-3; D uncertain. Germline assignment: CDR1 MGHRA and CDR2 YSYEKL. The CDR3 contains 15 residues. V was pared by 0 bases and J by 0 bases, with 6 bases between. Written as DNA, the CDR3 is TGCGCCAGCAGCCAAGAAGCCATCTCTGGAAACACCATATATTTT. Amino acids: CASSQEAISGNTIYF.

This chain links TRBV6-5 with TRBJ1-1, with 10 bases aligning to TRBD1. J lost 4 bases, V lost 6 bases, and 5 bases had no gene match. Germline V gene sequence: CDR1 MNHEY, CDR2 SVGAGI. The CDR3 loop spans 14 amino acids. In DNA form, the CDR3 reads TGTGCCAGCAGACGGACAGGGGGAAGCACTGAAGCTTTCTTT. It specifies CASRRTGGSTEAFF.

This chain uses TRBV28 with TRBJ1-5; TRBD1 agrees at 7 bases. Germline assignment: CDR1 MDHEN and CDR2 SYDVKM. The CDR3 sequence is 19 residues long. J lost 4 bases, V lost 3 bases, and 18 bases had no gene match. The CDR3 nucleotides read TGTGCCAGCAGTTTCTCTCGACAGGGTATAGTTTCTCGTAATCAGCCCCAGCATTTT. This translates into CASSFSRQGIVSRNQPQHF.

The V gene is TRBV18, the J gene TRBJ2-1; TRBD1 matches 8 bases. The germline V gene has CDR1 KGHSH and CDR2 LQKENI. Unmatched junction bases numbered 9, after V lost 2 bases and J lost 6 bases. This CDR3 contains 16 residues. The CDR3 is CASSPSPGQGGNEQFF. The DNA of the CDR3 is TGTGCCAGCTCACCAAGCCCAGGACAGGGAGGCAATGAGCAGTTCTTC. Variable domain in full (rest from reference TRBV18 and TRBJ2-1): NAGVMQNPRHLVRRRGQEARLRCSPMKGHSHVYWYRQLPEEGLKFMVYLQKENIIDESGMPKERFSAEFPKEGPSILRIQQVVRGDSAAYFCASSPSPGQGGNEQFFGPGTRLTVL.

The chain combines TRBV10-3 with TRBJ2-7, with D possibly being TRBD1 (6 bases). V lost 4 bases to trimming and J lost 3 bases, with 16 bases between them. The CDR3 extends over 15 amino acids. Germline CDR1 and CDR2: ENHRY and SYGVKD. CDR3 DNA sequence: TGTGCCATCAGTGCTCTTCCCCCAGGGGACTACGAGCAGTACTTC. Its protein product is CAISALPPGDYEQYF.

The chain carries TRBV9 and TRBJ1-3; TRBD1 matches at 10 bases. CDR1 and CDR2 from the germline V gene are SGDLS and YYNGEE. The ends lost 4 bases at V and 4 bases at J; junction bases unmatched: 14. The CDR3 consists of 18 residues. The CDR3 nucleotides are TGTGCCAGCAGCCCCCCCCGTGGGGGACAGGGGCCAGGAAACACCATATATTTT. It yields the protein CASSPPRGGQGPGNTIYF.

This clone was found a few times. The chain joins TRBV6-2 or TRBV6-3 to TRBJ2-1; 7 positions agree with TRBD2. With 5 bases clipped from V and 8 bases from J, the junction kept 6 bases outside the gene matches. The CDR3 consists of 13 residues. Looked up from germline, CDR1 is MNHEY and CDR2 is SVGEGT. This CDR3 is CASSPLALDEQFF. The DNA of the CDR3 is TGTGCCAGCAGTCCACTAGCGTTGGATGAGCAGTTCTTC.

Written as DNA, the CDR3 is TGTGCCAGCAGTTACCGGCGGGGCGGGGAGCTGTTTTTT. This gives the protein CASSYRRGGELFF. This chain joins TRBV6-2 or TRBV6-3 and TRBJ2-2, with a tentative D call TRBD2 (6 bases). This CDR3 comprises 13 residues. Deletions cut 2 bases from V and 7 bases from J, with 8 bases between. Germline loops: CDR1 MNHEY, CDR2 SVGEGT.

The chain couples TRBV6-5 to TRBJ2-2, with TRBD2 as a possible D gene (6 bases). The V end was cut by 0 bases, the J end by 0 bases, with 8 bases between. This CDR3 has 16 amino acids. Germline V CDR1 and CDR2: MNHEY, SVGAGI. The CDR3 is CASSYSSGANTGELFF. CDR3 in DNA: TGTGCCAGCAGTTACTCGTCGGGAGCGAACACCGGGGAGCTGTTTTTT.

This clone was detected only a few times. This sequence joins TRBV7-9 and TRBJ2-2, with D unclear. The CDR3 length is 15 residues. Trimming left V 1 base short and J 2 bases short, with 8 bases between. CDR1 and CDR2 from the germline V gene are SEHNR and FQNEAQ (reference sequence). This CDR3 reads CASSLGGSNTGELFF. CDR3 nucleotides: TGTGCCAGCAGCTTAGGCGGTAGTAACACCGGGGAGCTGTTTTTT.

This sequence joins TRBV3-1 (or the pseudogene TRBV3-2) and TRBJ1-3, with D unclear. Germline CDR1 reads LGHDT; CDR2 reads YNNKEL (reference sequence). This CDR3 has 16 residues. Trimming stripped 1 base from V and 0 bases from J, with 10 bases between. The CDR3 DNA follows: TGTGCCAGCAGCCAAGGCGGGGTCCTCTCTGGAAACACCATATATTTT. Its protein product is CASSQGGVLSGNTIYF.

This clone was seen only a few times. The rearrangement joins TRBV16 to TRBJ2-7, with 11 bases fitting TRBD1. Losses at the gene ends were 3 bases for V and 0 bases for J; bases not matched to a gene: 4. The CDR3 is 16 residues long. Per germline, CDR1 KGHSY and CDR2 FQNENV. The CDR3 DNA follows: TGTGCCAGCAGCCAGGGGACAGGGGGAAGCTCCTACGAGCAGTACTTC. Its protein is CASSQGTGGSSYEQYF.

The chain has TRBV7-9 and TRBJ2-2, with TRBD2 matching over 8 bases. CDR3 length equals 17 residues. J lost 4 bases, V lost 7 bases, and 14 bases had no gene match. The germline V gene encodes CDR1 SEHNR and CDR2 FQNEAQ (reference sequence). CDR3 protein: CASTPKGTGGSTGELFF. Here the CDR3 DNA reads TGTGCCAGCACCCCTAAGGGGACGGGGGGGTCCACCGGGGAGCTGTTTTTT.

The chain links TRBV19 to TRBJ2-2; possibly TRBD2 for D (5 bases). There are 13 residues in the CDR3. Germline loops: CDR1 LNHDA, CDR2 SQIVND (reference sequence). Between the trimmed V and J ends, which lost 6 bases and 3 bases, there was a span of 8 bases. CDR3 residues: CASSGIYTGELFF. The CDR3 DNA reads as TGTGCCAGTAGCGGGATTTACACCGGGGAGCTGTTTTTT.

The chain joins TRBV3-1 (or the pseudogene TRBV3-2) to TRBJ2-1; D perhaps matches TRBD2 (6 bases). V gave up 1 base and J gave up 2 bases, with 15 bases separating them. The germline gives CDR1 LGHDT, CDR2 YNNKEL (reference sequence). The CDR3 covers 17 residues. The CDR3 DNA reads TGTGCCAGCAGCCAAGCCAAAGCGGGTACACCCTACAATGAGCAGTTCTTC. Protein product: CASSQAKAGTPYNEQFF.

This clone was recorded only once. J is TRBJ1-4 and V is TRBV19, with a possible D match to TRBD1 (6 bases). The ends were cut back, 3 bases at V and 5 bases at J, with 13 bases in the middle. Germline CDR1 is LNHDA and CDR2 is SQIVND (reference sequence). This CDR3 has 15 amino acids. CDR3 bases: TGTGCCAGTAGTATTCAACAGGGAAGAAATGAAAAACTGTTTTTT. The encoded protein is CASSIQQGRNEKLFF.

V is TRBV18 and J is TRBJ1-1; D is uncertain. CDR1 is KGHSH, CDR2 LQKENI, per germline. The ends were cut back, 4 bases at V and 0 bases at J, with 6 bases in the middle. The CDR3 is made up of 13 amino acids. For the CDR3, the DNA is TGTGCCAGCTCACAAGAGTTGAACACTGAAGCTTTCTTT. Translated, it gives CASSQELNTEAFF.

The chain employs TRBV6-5 and TRBJ1-4; D possibly corresponds to TRBD1 (5 bases). Germline values: CDR1 MNHEY, CDR2 SVGAGI. The CDR3 spans 13 residues. Trimming removed 9 bases at V and 7 bases at J, with 15 bases between. The CDR3 loop is CASLKGASEKLFF. The DNA of the CDR3 is TGTGCCAGTCTAAAAGGGGCCAGTGAAAAACTGTTTTTT.

The table lists this clone with a few counts. The rearrangement joins TRBV10-3 to TRBJ2-5; D is ambiguous. The V end was cut by 6 bases, the J end by 4 bases, with 15 bases between. The CDR3 has 14 residues. The germline gives CDR1 ENHRY, CDR2 SYGVKD. CDR3 bases: TGTGCCATCAGCCCGAGATTATCGGGAGAGACCCAGTACTTC. It translates to CAISPRLSGETQYF.

Here the CDR3 DNA reads TGTGCCAGCAGTTTTTACCCTACAGGGGACCACATCTCTGGGGCCAACGTCCTGACTTTC. Protein product: CASSFYPTGDHISGANVLTF. The chain links TRBV27 to TRBJ2-6; 7 bases fit TRBD1. J was trimmed by 0 bases and V by 3 bases; bases with no gene match: 14. CDR3 length: 20 amino acids. Germline V gives CDR1 MNHEY, CDR2 SMNVEV (reference sequence).

This chain links TRBV7-3 with TRBJ1-1, with D maybe TRBD1 (5 bases). The V end was cut by 7 bases, the J end by 3 bases, with 12 bases between. Germline CDR1 and CDR2: SGHTA and FQGTGA. The CDR3 runs to 13 residues. CDR3 sequence (DNA): TGTGCCAGCACCCAACCGGGGGACACTGAAGCTTTCTTT. This codes for CASTQPGDTEAFF.

The chain employs TRBV24-1 and TRBJ2-3, with D perhaps matching TRBD2 (5 bases). Between the trimmed V and J ends, which lost 9 bases and 1 base, there was a span of 10 bases. Per germline, CDR1 KGHDR and CDR2 SFDVKD. CDR3 length: 13 amino acids. CDR3: CATGSRGTDTQYF. CDR3 DNA: TGTGCCACCGGGAGTAGGGGCACAGATACGCAGTATTTT.

The CDR3 region is CASSRLAGGPTGELFF. CDR3 bases: TGTGCCAGCAGCCGGCTAGCGGGGGGCCCCACCGGGGAGCTGTTTTTT. J is TRBJ2-2 and V is TRBV11-2, with TRBD2 identical over 11 bases. V gave up 5 bases and J gave up 4 bases; unmatched junction bases: 6. From germline, CDR1 is SGHAT and CDR2 FQNNGV. CDR3 length equals 16 residues.